The 14 T cell receptor beta chains below all came from one sample that was sequenced in a study of blood T cell repertoires in COVID-19. Measured with immunoSEQ multiplex PCR; TCRdb has only the in-frame clones, and not every one. The sample records about 140,000 clones, 88% being singletons. The sequenced material came from peripheral blood. Every receptor here comes from a woman aged 45-65 years with acute or convalescent COVID-19.

This clone came up a few times. V is TRBV28 and J is TRBJ2-4; TRBD1 is a possible D gene (5 bases). The CDR3 extends over 15 amino acids. Germline V lookup: CDR1 MDHEN, CDR2 SYDVKM. Trimming cost V 6 bases and J 3 bases, with 15 bases left between them. CDR3 region: CASRPILGVKNIQYF. The CDR3 DNA follows: TGTGCCAGCAGGCCTATCTTAGGGGTCAAAAACATTCAGTACTTC.

This chain joins TRBV3-1 (or the pseudogene TRBV3-2) and TRBJ1-2; tentatively, D is TRBD1 (5 bases). Per the germline V gene, CDR1 is LGHDT and CDR2 is YNNKEL (reference sequence). V was trimmed by 0 bases and J by 8 bases, leaving 16 bases between them. This CDR3 has 15 amino acids. CDR3 residues: CASSQDTGVNSGYTF. The CDR3 region has the DNA TGTGCCAGCAGCCAAGATACGGGGGTAAACAGCGGCTACACCTTC.

This sequence joins TRBV27 and TRBJ2-5, with a weak D call TRBD1 (5 bases). In germline, CDR1 is MNHEY, CDR2 SMNVEV (reference sequence). The V end was cut by 2 bases, the J end by 1 base, with 8 bases between. This CDR3 is built from 14 residues. The CDR3 DNA sequence: TGTGCCAGCAGTTTAAGGGGAATCCAAGAGACCCAGTACTTC. This translates into CASSLRGIQETQYF.

The chain uses TRBV19 and TRBJ2-5; 7 positions match TRBD2. The CDR3 runs to 15 residues. V was clipped by 1 base and J by 3 bases; unmatched bases: 5. Germline V gene lookup returns CDR1 LNHDA and CDR2 SQIVND (reference sequence). CDR3 DNA: TGTGCCAGTAGTATAGGGGGGGGGTCTAAAGAGACCCAGTACTTC. Protein product: CASSIGGGSKETQYF.

This chain links TRBV3-1 (or the pseudogene TRBV3-2) with TRBJ2-7, with D possibly being TRBD1 (5 bases). Trimming stripped 1 base from V and 6 bases from J, with 13 bases between. The CDR3 runs 14 residues. Germline V gene data show CDR1 as LGHDT and CDR2 as YNNKEL (reference sequence). DNA of the CDR3: TGTGCCAGCAGCCAAGTGGCGCAGGGTACCGAGCAGTACTTC. It codes for CASSQVAQGTEQYF.

This clone was picked up a small number of times. The chain carries TRBV2 and TRBJ2-2; 7 bases match TRBD1. Germline V gene data show CDR1 as SNHLY and CDR2 as FYNNEI. With V trimmed by 8 bases and J by 5 bases, 8 bases remained unmatched. The CDR3 covers 14 residues. The CDR3 DNA sequence: TGTGCCAGCGTTGATACAGGGGAGACCGGGGAGCTGTTTTTT. This translates into CASVDTGETGELFF.

The sample holds a few counts of this clone. The rearrangement joins TRBV19 to TRBJ1-5, with 8 bases lining up with TRBD1. J was trimmed by 7 bases and V by 5 bases; bases with no gene match: 4. The CDR3 is made up of 13 amino acids. Germline V lookup: CDR1 LNHDA, CDR2 SQIVND (reference sequence). DNA of the CDR3: TGTGCCAGTAGTCGACAGGGGCCACAGCCCCAGCATTTT. Residues: CASSRQGPQPQHF.

CDR3 residues: CASSVSGGPRLTDTQYF. The CDR3 DNA reads TGTGCCAGCAGCGTAAGCGGGGGGCCGAGGTTGACAGATACGCAGTATTTT. V usage is TRBV9 and J usage is TRBJ2-3; 9 bases match TRBD2. Germline CDR1 and CDR2: SGDLS and YYNGEE. V dropped 1 base and J dropped 3; count of bases not matched to a gene: 9. The CDR3 spans 17 residues.

The chain combines TRBV18 with TRBJ2-1; no clear D gene. V lost 3 bases and J 2 bases, leaving 5 bases between the germline ends. The germline V gene has CDR1 KGHSH and CDR2 LQKENI. The CDR3 sequence is 13 residues long. CDR3 bases: TGTGCCAGCTCACCGGCAGCCTACAATGAGCAGTTCTTC. Its protein is CASSPAAYNEQFF.

The CDR3 region is CASTSGNTIYF. CDR3 sequence (DNA): TGTGCCAGCACTTCTGGAAACACCATATATTTT. The chain joins TRBV12-3 or TRBV12-4 to TRBJ1-3; D is unresolved. This CDR3 is built from 11 residues. Trimming left V 7 bases short and J 1 base short, with 2 bases between.

The chain carries TRBV12-3 or TRBV12-4 and TRBJ1-4; D remains ambiguous. The CDR3 runs 12 residues. V shed 7 bases and J shed 8 bases, with 11 bases lying between them. CDR3 loop: CASMGQTEKLFF. CDR3 nucleotides: TGTGCCAGCATGGGCCAGACCGAAAAACTGTTTTTT.

V and J are TRBV7-2 and TRBJ1-2, with D unresolved. The V gene lost 5 bases and the J gene lost 8 bases, with 12 bases spanning the gap. The CDR3 is 12 amino acids. The germline CDR1 and CDR2 sequences are SGHTA and FQGNSA. The CDR3 bases are TGTGCCAGCAGCCCAGACGCGGGAGGCTACACCTTC. Protein: CASSPDAGGYTF.

The rearrangement joins TRBV2 to TRBJ1-5; weak D call: TRBD1 (5 bases). The germline V gene encodes CDR1 SNHLY and CDR2 FYNNEI. The V end lost 4 bases, the J end lost 2 bases, and 15 bases lay between the germline ends. This CDR3 has 16 amino acids. CDR3 residues: CASSGDFGVGNQPQHF. CDR3 DNA: TGTGCCAGCAGTGGGGACTTCGGGGTTGGCAATCAGCCCCAGCATTTT.

The rearrangement links TRBV6-5 to TRBJ1-5; tentatively, D is TRBD1 (6 bases). V dropped 5 bases and J dropped 5 bases, with 13 bases sitting between them. The CDR3 consists of 14 residues. Germline CDR1 and CDR2: MNHEY and SVGAGI. CDR3 sequence reads: CASSNGDTDQPQHF. The DNA for the CDR3 is TGTGCCAGCAGTAATGGGGACACCGATCAGCCCCAGCATTTT.